A selection of T cell receptor beta chains follows, all from one sample in a study of blood T cells in healthy people across ages. Each CDR3 protein gets one entry after TCRdb re-called the 5' RACE reads with MiXCR. The sample yields approximately 1.5 million distinct CDR3 sequences, about 42% seen once. Sequencing was carried out using blood. These receptors were taken from a woman under 30 in good health. Each CDR3 is given with its conserved first and last residue. A D gene is named only where the DNA matches it firmly. Size tells how often a clone was seen (once, few, many) or the class of an expanded clone, and some rows leave it out.

cdr3_nt: TGTGCCAGCAGTTTATACAGAAACCCCTCCTACAATGAGCAGTTCTTC
cdr3_aa: CASSLYRNPSYNEQFF
clone_size: .
d_call: .
v_call: TRBV12-3/TRBV12-4
j_call: TRBJ2-1

cdr3_nt: TGTGCCAGCAGCTTAGATCTGGGCGGCCCTCGAGCCAACGTCCTGACTTTC
cdr3_aa: CASSLDLGGPRANVLTF
clone_size: .
d_call: .
v_call: TRBV11-2
j_call: TRBJ2-6

cdr3_nt: TGCAGCGTTGGGGCAGACCAAGAGACCCAGTACTTC
cdr3_aa: CSVGADQETQYF
clone_size: few
d_call: .
v_call: TRBV29-1
j_call: TRBJ2-5

cdr3_nt: TGTGCCAGCACCATTGGGACTAGCGTGGAGACCCAGTACTTC
cdr3_aa: CASTIGTSVETQYF
clone_size: .
d_call: TRBD2
v_call: TRBV6-2/TRBV6-3
j_call: TRBJ2-5

cdr3_nt: TGCGCCAGCAGCCACCCCCGGAACACTGAAGCTTTCTTT
cdr3_aa: CASSHPRNTEAFF
clone_size: few
d_call: .
v_call: TRBV4-1
j_call: TRBJ1-1

cdr3_nt: TGTGCCAGCAGCCGCTTAGCGGGAGGAACCTACGAGCAGTACTTC
cdr3_aa: CASSRLAGGTYEQYF
clone_size: few
d_call: TRBD2
v_call: TRBV9
j_call: TRBJ2-7

cdr3_nt: TGTGCCAGCAGCTTAGGGCCGCCTCTGAGCTCCTACAATGAGCAGTTCTTC
cdr3_aa: CASSLGPPLSSYNEQFF
clone_size: few
d_call: .
v_call: TRBV11-2
j_call: TRBJ2-1

cdr3_nt: TGTGCCAGCAGTTTGAACTCTGAGGCCAACGTCCTGACTTTC
cdr3_aa: CASSLNSEANVLTF
clone_size: once
d_call: .
v_call: TRBV12-3/TRBV12-4
j_call: TRBJ2-6

cdr3_nt: TGCAGCGTTGCGGTCACCAACTATGGCTACACCTTC
cdr3_aa: CSVAVTNYGYTF
clone_size: many
d_call: .
v_call: TRBV29-1
j_call: TRBJ1-2

cdr3_nt: TGTGCCAGCAGCGCCCCGGGACTAGGGTACAATGAGCAGTTCTTC
cdr3_aa: CASSAPGLGYNEQFF
clone_size: .
d_call: TRBD2
v_call: TRBV9
j_call: TRBJ2-1

cdr3_nt: TGTGCCAGCAGCACGTGGGACAGGGCGAATGAGCAGTTCTTC
cdr3_aa: CASSTWDRANEQFF
clone_size: .
d_call: TRBD1
v_call: TRBV9
j_call: TRBJ2-1

cdr3_nt: TGCAGCGTTGACCTAGCGGGGGGGAAGACCCAGTACTTC
cdr3_aa: CSVDLAGGKTQYF
clone_size: many
d_call: TRBD2
v_call: TRBV29-1
j_call: TRBJ2-5

cdr3_nt: TGCAGTGCTAGAGATCGGGTAACCGGGATCAATCAGCCCCAGCATTTT
cdr3_aa: CSARDRVTGINQPQHF
clone_size: .
d_call: .
v_call: TRBV20-1
j_call: TRBJ1-5

cdr3_nt: TGCGCCAGCAGCTTAGATTACAATAAGCAGTTCTTC
cdr3_aa: CASSLDYNKQFF
clone_size: .
d_call: .
v_call: TRBV5-1
j_call: TRBJ2-1

cdr3_nt: TGCAGCGTTGTCGGTGCCTTTCTACGTTACAATGAGCAGTTCTTC
cdr3_aa: CSVVGAFLRYNEQFF
clone_size: few
d_call: .
v_call: TRBV29-1
j_call: TRBJ2-1

cdr3_nt: TGTGCCAGCAGTCGGGACAGGGACCTATGGTTACGCTACACCTTC
cdr3_aa: CASSRDRDLWLRYTF
clone_size: few
d_call: TRBD1
v_call: TRBV28
j_call: TRBJ1-2

cdr3_nt: TGCAGCGTAATCTATTATGGCAGTCCCTACGAGCAGTACTTC
cdr3_aa: CSVIYYGSPYEQYF
clone_size: .
d_call: .
v_call: TRBV29-1
j_call: TRBJ2-7

cdr3_nt: TGTGCCAGCAGCGGGACAGGGGGCCTAAATGAGCAGTTCTTC
cdr3_aa: CASSGTGGLNEQFF
clone_size: .
d_call: TRBD1
v_call: TRBV6-6
j_call: TRBJ2-1

cdr3_nt: TGTGCCAGCGGTCATCAGCACAACCCCTACGAGCAGTACTTC
cdr3_aa: CASGHQHNPYEQYF
clone_size: .
d_call: .
v_call: TRBV6-2/TRBV6-3
j_call: TRBJ2-7

cdr3_nt: TGTGCCGGCAGTTTTCGGGGGAGCGGCTACACCTTC
cdr3_aa: CAGSFRGSGYTF
clone_size: once
d_call: .
v_call: TRBV12-3/TRBV12-4
j_call: TRBJ1-2

cdr3_nt: TGTGCCAGCAGCACTAGCCGGGACAGGCCTCATCGGGGGCAGTACTTC
cdr3_aa: CASSTSRDRPHRGQYF
clone_size: .
d_call: TRBD1
v_call: TRBV27
j_call: TRBJ2-5

cdr3_nt: TGTGCCAGCAGCTTTAGCGGGAGGTCCTGCTCCTACAATGAGCAGTTCTTC
cdr3_aa: CASSFSGRSCSYNEQFF
clone_size: .
d_call: .
v_call: TRBV12-1
j_call: TRBJ2-1

cdr3_nt: TGTGCCAGCAGCATGAATAACTATGGCTACACCTTC
cdr3_aa: CASSMNNYGYTF
clone_size: .
d_call: .
v_call: TRBV7-2
j_call: TRBJ1-2

cdr3_nt: TGCAGCGTTGGAGTTCCGGGACAGGGGGACAATGAGCAGTTCTTC
cdr3_aa: CSVGVPGQGDNEQFF
clone_size: once
d_call: TRBD1
v_call: TRBV29-1
j_call: TRBJ2-1

cdr3_nt: TGTGCCAGCAGCTTAGCGATATACCTAGGACGGTTGAACACTGAAGCTTTCTTT
cdr3_aa: CASSLAIYLGRLNTEAFF
clone_size: .
d_call: .
v_call: TRBV7-9
j_call: TRBJ1-1

cdr3_nt: TGTGCCAGCAGCGTCGGGACAGGGCCTGAAAAACTGTTTTTT
cdr3_aa: CASSVGTGPEKLFF
clone_size: .
d_call: TRBD1
v_call: TRBV9
j_call: TRBJ1-4

cdr3_nt: TGTGCCAGCACCCACGTCGGGAGTTGGGATACGCAGTATTTT
cdr3_aa: CASTHVGSWDTQYF
clone_size: .
d_call: .
v_call: TRBV12-3/TRBV12-4
j_call: TRBJ2-3

cdr3_nt: TGCGCCGGCAGCCAAGTCGTCGGTTTTCGGTACACTGAAGCTTTCTTT
cdr3_aa: CAGSQVVGFRYTEAFF
clone_size: few
d_call: .
v_call: TRBV4-3
j_call: TRBJ1-1

cdr3_nt: TGTGCCAGCAAACGCGGGGAGGGACGAGAGACCCAGTACTTC
cdr3_aa: CASKRGEGRETQYF
clone_size: .
d_call: TRBD2
v_call: TRBV12-3/TRBV12-4
j_call: TRBJ2-5

cdr3_nt: TGTGCCAGCAGTTTATTGGACAGGGCCGTCAATGAGCAGTTCTTC
cdr3_aa: CASSLLDRAVNEQFF
clone_size: .
d_call: TRBD1
v_call: TRBV12-3/TRBV12-4
j_call: TRBJ2-1

cdr3_nt: TGTGCCAGCAGTGGACAGGGGACGAGCAATCAGCCCCAGCATTTT
cdr3_aa: CASSGQGTSNQPQHF
clone_size: .
d_call: TRBD1
v_call: TRBV2
j_call: TRBJ1-5